This TCR beta chain comes out of a study of T and B cells in COVID-19 patients. Blood genomic DNA input for TRB amplification was about 240-500 ng. TRB rearrangements were amplified by multiplex PCR with BIOMED2 TRB-A/B primers. TCRdb reprocessed the multiplex PCR reads with MiXCR, giving one entry per CDR3 protein. The sample records some 8,100 distinct CDR3 sequences, about two fifths being singletons. CDR3 length: 12 residues. The ends were cut back, 2 bases at V and 7 bases at J, with 7 bases in the middle. Per germline, CDR1 SGHTA and CDR2 FQGNSA. The source is a human donor with active COVID-19. The chain is built from TRBV7-2 and TRBJ2-3; D is unresolved. Specimen: blood. The CDR3 DNA sequence: TGTGCCAGCAGCTTACCCTCGAATACGCAGTATTTT. Protein sequence: CASSLPSNTQYF.